The rows below give T cell receptor beta chains drawn from one sample of a study of blood T cell repertoires in COVID-19. Repertoires were generated with immunoSEQ multiplex PCR, while TCRdb's copy carries only in-frame clones and drops some. The sample includes about 40,000 clones, roughly nine tenths seen only once; the top ten take around 15%. Sequenced: peripheral blood. The receptors shown here come from a man between 70 and 80 years old with active COVID-19. CDR3s include the opening cysteine and the closing phenylalanine or tryptophan. The D gene is left open where the match is weak. Size tells how often a clone was seen (once, few, many) or the class of an expanded clone, and some rows leave it out.

>TRBD1|TRBJ1-3|TRBV2|NA
TGTGCCAGCAGTACCGACAGGGGGCTAAACACCATATATTTT
CASSTDRGLNTIYF
>TRBD1|TRBJ1-2|TRBV19|NA
TGTGCCAGTAGTATCCCCCGCCCAGGGGGCGACTATGGCTACACCTTC
CASSIPRPGGDYGYTF
>TRBD2|TRBJ2-1|TRBV7-2|NA
TGTGCCAGCAGCTCGGTCTATAGCGGGGGTAACAATGAGCAGTTCTTC
CASSSVYSGGNNEQFF
>NA|TRBJ1-2|TRBV9|NA
TGTGCCAGCAGCGAGGGGAGGGGCGCAGACAACTATGGCTACACCTTC
CASSEGRGADNYGYTF
>TRBD1|TRBJ1-4|TRBV5-1|NA
TGCGCCAGCAGCCCTCGGAGCCAGGGGGTCGAAAAACTGTTTTTT
CASSPRSQGVEKLFF
>TRBD2|TRBJ2-5|TRBV25-1|NA
TGTGCCAGCAGTGAATTTGGAGCGGGGACCCAAGAGACCCAGTACTTC
CASSEFGAGTQETQYF
>NA|TRBJ2-7|TRBV7-8|NA
TGTGCCAGCAGCCTAAGGGACAAAAACTACGAGCAGTACTTC
CASSLRDKNYEQYF
>NA|TRBJ1-3|TRBV5-4|NA
TGTGCCAGCAGCTTAGAGGGCTCAGGGGTATCTGGAAACACCATATATTTT
CASSLEGSGVSGNTIYF
>NA|TRBJ2-6|TRBV28|NA
TGTGCCAGCAGGGGGGCTAACTCTGGGGCCAACGTCCTGACTTTC
CASRGANSGANVLTF
>NA|TRBJ2-2|TRBV3-1/TRBV3-2|NA
TGTGCCAGCAGCTCTCAGTCGGCAGGGGAGAACACCGGGGAGCTGTTTTTT
CASSSQSAGENTGELFF
>NA|TRBJ2-5|TRBV3-1/TRBV3-2|NA
TGTGCCAGCAGCGATTCGACTGGGGGGGAGACCCAGTACTTC
CASSDSTGGETQYF
>TRBD1|TRBJ1-1|TRBV2|NA
TGTGCCAGCAGAGAGACAGGGAGAGCTTTCTTT
CASRETGRAFF
>NA|TRBJ2-6|TRBV5-1|NA
TGCGCCAGCACCGGAGACTCTGGGGCCAACGTCCTGACTTTC
CASTGDSGANVLTF
>TRBD2|TRBJ2-3|TRBV7-8|NA
TGTGCCAGCAGCTTAGTTAGCGGGGGGGTCACAGATACGCAGTATTTT
CASSLVSGGVTDTQYF
>TRBD1|TRBJ2-2|TRBV24-1|NA
TGTGCCACCAGTGATGGGGACAGGGCGAACACCGGGGAGCTGTTTTTT
CATSDGDRANTGELFF
>NA|TRBJ2-4|TRBV6-1|NA
TGTGCCAGCAGTGATTCGGCCCTACGGGACTTC
CASSDSALRDF
>NA|TRBJ1-5|TRBV2|NA
TGTGCCAGGGGCAAGGGCAATCAGCCCCAGCATTTT
CARGKGNQPQHF
>TRBD1|TRBJ1-2|TRBV5-8|NA
TGTGCCAGCAAGGGACAGGGGGCTATCGGCTATGGCTACACCTTC
CASKGQGAIGYGYTF
>NA|TRBJ2-3|TRBV27|NA
TGTGCCAGCAGTAGGGGGTGGGACCGGGGAGATACGCAGTATTTT
CASSRGWDRGDTQYF
>NA|TRBJ1-6|TRBV7-9|medium-sized
TGTGCCAGCAGCTTAGGGGCGGGGGACTCCCGAAATTCACCCCTCCACTTT
CASSLGAGDSRNSPLHF
>NA|TRBJ1-4|TRBV7-2|NA
TGTGCCAGCAGCTTAGGCCTTAGGGGGGGAGAAAAACTGTTTTTT
CASSLGLRGGEKLFF
>NA|TRBJ1-5|TRBV27|NA
TGTGCCAGCAGTTTATTTGGCAGGGTGGACCAGCCCCAGCATTTT
CASSLFGRVDQPQHF
>TRBD2|TRBJ2-2|TRBV28|NA
TGTGCCAGCAGTCCTGCCCCGGGACTAGCGGGGTTCGGGGAGCTGTTTTTT
CASSPAPGLAGFGELFF
>TRBD1|TRBJ1-2|TRBV7-2|NA
TGTGCCAGCAGCTTACCCGGACAGGGGGCGCGAGGTACCTTC
CASSLPGQGARGTF